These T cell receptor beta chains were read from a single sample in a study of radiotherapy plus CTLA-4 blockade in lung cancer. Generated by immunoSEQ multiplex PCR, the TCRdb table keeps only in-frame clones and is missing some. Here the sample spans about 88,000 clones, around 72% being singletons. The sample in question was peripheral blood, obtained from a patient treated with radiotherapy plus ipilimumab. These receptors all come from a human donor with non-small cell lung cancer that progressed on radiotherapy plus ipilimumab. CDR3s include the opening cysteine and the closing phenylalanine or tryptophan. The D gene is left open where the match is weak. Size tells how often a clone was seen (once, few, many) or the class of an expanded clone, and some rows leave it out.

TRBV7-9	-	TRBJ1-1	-	TGTGCCAGCAGCCCCGACGGTTATGAAGCTTTCTTT	CASSPDGYEAFF
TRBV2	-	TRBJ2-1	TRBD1	TGTGCCAGCAGAGAGACAGGGGGCGCCTACAATGAGCAGTTCTTC	CASRETGGAYNEQFF
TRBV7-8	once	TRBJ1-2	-	TGTGCCAGCGCCAAAGGGTCGTACGCTAACTATGGCTACACCTTC	CASAKGSYANYGYTF
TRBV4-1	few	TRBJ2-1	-	TGCGCCAGCAGCCAAGGTCCCTACAATGAGCAGTTCTTC	CASSQGPYNEQFF
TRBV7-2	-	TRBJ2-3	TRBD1	TGTGCCAGCAGCCGGGACAGGGGAACAGATACGCAGTATTTT	CASSRDRGTDTQYF
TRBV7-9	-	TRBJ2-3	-	TGTGCCAGCAGCTTATGGGACCCCGGAGATACGCAGTATTTT	CASSLWDPGDTQYF
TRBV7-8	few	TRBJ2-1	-	TGTGCCAGCACCCTCGGGGGATACAATGAGCAGTTCTTC	CASTLGGYNEQFF
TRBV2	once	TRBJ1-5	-	TGTGCCAGCAGTGAGGCTCATCAGCCCCAGCATTTT	CASSEAHQPQHF
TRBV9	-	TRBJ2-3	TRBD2	TGTGCCAGCAGCGTAGGGGCGGGGGGCCAGGATACGCAGTATTTT	CASSVGAGGQDTQYF
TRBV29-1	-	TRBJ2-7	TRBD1	TGCAGCGTTGAAACGCTACGGTCCGACAGGGCGAGCTACGAGCAGTACTTC	CSVETLRSDRASYEQYF